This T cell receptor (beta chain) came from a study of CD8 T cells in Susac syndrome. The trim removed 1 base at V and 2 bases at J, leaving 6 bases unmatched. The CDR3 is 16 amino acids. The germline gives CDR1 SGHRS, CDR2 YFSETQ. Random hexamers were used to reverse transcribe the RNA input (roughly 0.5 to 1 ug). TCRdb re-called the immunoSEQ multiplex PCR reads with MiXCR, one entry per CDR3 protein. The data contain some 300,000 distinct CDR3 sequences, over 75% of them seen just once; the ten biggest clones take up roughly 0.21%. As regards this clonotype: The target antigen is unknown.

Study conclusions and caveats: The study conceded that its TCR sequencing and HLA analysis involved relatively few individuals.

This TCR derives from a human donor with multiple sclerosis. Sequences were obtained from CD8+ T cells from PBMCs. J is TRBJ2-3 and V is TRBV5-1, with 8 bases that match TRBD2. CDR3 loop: CASSLMRGVLTDTQYF. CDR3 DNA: TGCGCCAGCAGCTTGATGCGGGGGGTCCTCACAGATACGCAGTATTTT.